This record covers a single TCR beta chain. The protocol was immunoSEQ multiplex PCR, while the TCRdb copy is restricted to in-frame clones and leaves out a portion. The sample records some 120,000 clones, approximately 93% being singletons. This record comes from a study of control samples from healthy donors and cancer patients. Trimming removed 4 bases from V and 6 bases from J; junction bases left unmatched: 4. The germline V gene has CDR1 SGHDT and CDR2 YYEEEE. The CDR3 is 13 amino acids. The TCR sequence derives from a man aged 30 to 39 in good health. The rearrangement links TRBV5-6 to TRBJ2-7; TRBD1 agrees at 10 bases. Material: blood. CDR3 sequence reads: CASSGGTGAEQYF. The DNA for the CDR3 is TGTGCCAGCAGCGGTGGGACAGGGGCCGAGCAGTACTTC.